The rows below give T cell receptor beta chains drawn from one sample of a study of shared clonotypes between healthy human individuals. TCRdb's copy holds only in-frame clones and misses some; the assay was immunoSEQ multiplex PCR. The sample holds some 87,000 clones; approximately 75% are singletons and the top ten take approximately 55%. The sample was memory CD8+ T cells sorted from blood. Source of these receptors: a man aged 25-40 years in good health. Both conserved end residues are part of each CDR3. Fields, in order: V gene, J gene, CDR3 protein.

V gene: TRBV29-1
J gene: TRBJ1-1
CDR3 protein: CSVFSYALNTEAFF

V gene: TRBV19
J gene: TRBJ2-3
CDR3 protein: CASKGTLETDTQYF

V gene: TRBV29-1
J gene: TRBJ1-4
CDR3 protein: CSALTLTGGGSNEKLFF

V gene: TRBV29-1
J gene: TRBJ2-7
CDR3 protein: CSVAASGSYEQYF

V gene: TRBV27
J gene: TRBJ2-7
CDR3 protein: CASSLFQGVGNEQYF

V gene: TRBV6-5
J gene: TRBJ2-5
CDR3 protein: CASSYSAGGTQYF

V gene: TRBV27
J gene: TRBJ2-7
CDR3 protein: CASSAGNSYEQYF

V gene: TRBV18
J gene: TRBJ1-1
CDR3 protein: CASSPLTGLLTEAFF

V gene: TRBV16
J gene: TRBJ1-1
CDR3 protein: CASSQSPQGLGTEAFF

V gene: TRBV28
J gene: TRBJ2-3
CDR3 protein: CASSYDSSRMDTQYF

V gene: TRBV7-2
J gene: TRBJ2-7
CDR3 protein: CASSFVPASYEQYF

V gene: TRBV6-7
J gene: TRBJ2-6
CDR3 protein: CASSRDLRIQSRANVLTF

V gene: TRBV28
J gene: TRBJ1-5
CDR3 protein: CASSLFSGGDQPQHF

V gene: TRBV5-4
J gene: TRBJ2-7
CDR3 protein: CASSFGPREQYF

V gene: TRBV7-9
J gene: TRBJ2-7
CDR3 protein: CASSFGSTYEQYF

V gene: TRBV4-1
J gene: TRBJ1-2
CDR3 protein: CASSVSFNYGYTF

V gene: TRBV5-5
J gene: TRBJ2-2
CDR3 protein: CASSLWQGPAGELFF

V gene: TRBV18
J gene: TRBJ2-3
CDR3 protein: CASPPRRTDTQYF

V gene: TRBV6-1
J gene: TRBJ2-1
CDR3 protein: CAGGLFGYNEQFF

V gene: TRBV4-2
J gene: TRBJ2-3
CDR3 protein: CASSSIPSREDTQYF

V gene: TRBV14
J gene: TRBJ2-6
CDR3 protein: CASSQAPFQEPSGQGAGANVLTF

V gene: TRBV7-9
J gene: TRBJ2-1
CDR3 protein: CASSLVGGRDDNEQFF

V gene: TRBV7-8
J gene: TRBJ2-1
CDR3 protein: CASTERSGTYNEQFF

V gene: TRBV6-1
J gene: TRBJ2-7
CDR3 protein: CASSTRGEGTEQYF

V gene: TRBV5-1
J gene: TRBJ1-2
CDR3 protein: CASSLDVGSPFGYTF

V gene: TRBV4-1
J gene: TRBJ2-3
CDR3 protein: CASSPINPGRAQYF

V gene: TRBV18
J gene: TRBJ2-7
CDR3 protein: CASSPRVAQYAEQYF

V gene: TRBV7-2
J gene: TRBJ2-2
CDR3 protein: CASSFYPHTGELFF

V gene: TRBV27
J gene: .
CDR3 protein: CASSLTALAGARADEQYF

V gene: TRBV27
J gene: TRBJ1-1
CDR3 protein: CASSLLGGMNTEAFF

V gene: TRBV7-2
J gene: TRBJ1-5
CDR3 protein: CASSLAINQPQHF

V gene: TRBV28
J gene: TRBJ2-1
CDR3 protein: CASSFGGDSYNEQFF

V gene: TRBV6-6
J gene: TRBJ2-7
CDR3 protein: CASSLTSGTPYEQYF

V gene: TRBV6-6
J gene: TRBJ1-4
CDR3 protein: CASSYFVTAGDEKLFF

V gene: TRBV4-3
J gene: TRBJ2-2
CDR3 protein: CASSQEYAASGGNTGELFF

V gene: TRBV29-1
J gene: TRBJ1-1
CDR3 protein: CSVDVDPGQGTEAFF

V gene: TRBV6-1
J gene: TRBJ1-5
CDR3 protein: CASKERGNQPQHF

V gene: TRBV11-2
J gene: TRBJ1-5
CDR3 protein: CASSPGDNQPQHF

V gene: TRBV11-3
J gene: TRBJ2-2
CDR3 protein: CASSLGTATGELFF

V gene: TRBV7-9
J gene: TRBJ2-1
CDR3 protein: CASSLSGGSGMHNEQFF

V gene: TRBV25-1
J gene: TRBJ1-2
CDR3 protein: CASSEFDAGLYGYTF

V gene: TRBV2
J gene: TRBJ2-7
CDR3 protein: CASSEKLAGLSYEQYF

V gene: TRBV9
J gene: TRBJ2-7
CDR3 protein: CASSPPKSGQGAYEQYF